A selection of T cell receptor beta chains follows, all from one sample in a study of T cell responses to AZD1222 COVID-19 vaccine. The table came from immunoSEQ multiplex PCR; TCRdb's copy has only in-frame clones and leaves some out. This table holds fewer than 120,000 clones, approximately 85% found once. The starting material was peripheral blood, obtained on day 0 of AZD1222 vaccination. The receptors stem from an adult in good health. CDR3s include the opening cysteine and the closing phenylalanine or tryptophan. D genes are given only for firm matches. Expanded clones are given a class, and other clones once, few, many or no size at all.

clone size | J gene | CDR3 length | V gene | D gene | CDR3 protein | CDR3 DNA
. | TRBJ1-1 | 15 | TRBV6-1 | . | CASSEVYGGNTEAFF | TGTGCCAGCAGTGAAGTTTATGGGGGCAACACTGAAGCTTTCTTT
once | TRBJ2-5 | 14 | TRBV7-2 | . | CASSWRGSRETQYF | TGTGCCAGCAGCTGGCGGGGCTCTCGAGAGACCCAGTACTTC
. | TRBJ1-2 | 14 | TRBV28 | . | CASGASLTNYGYTF | TGTGCCAGCGGGGCCTCACTAACTAACTATGGCTACACCTTC
. | TRBJ1-2 | 13 | TRBV12-3/TRBV12-4 | . | CASSLPPGRGYTF | TGTGCCAGCAGTTTACCCCCGGGGCGAGGCTACACCTTC
. | TRBJ1-2 | 12 | TRBV19 | . | CASSEEIYGYTF | TGTGCCAGCTCGGAAGAAATCTATGGCTACACCTTC
. | TRBJ2-3 | 15 | TRBV9 | . | CASSVAEGVPDTQYF | TGTGCCAGCAGCGTAGCGGAAGGGGTCCCAGATACGCAGTATTTT
. | TRBJ1-6 | 16 | TRBV6-6 | TRBD1 | CASSYGQGVYNSPLHF | TGTGCCAGCAGTTACGGGCAGGGGGTTTATAATTCACCCCTCCACTTT
. | TRBJ1-5 | 14 | TRBV18 | . | CASSPLGGREPQHF | TGTGCCAGCTCCCCTTTGGGAGGCAGGGAGCCCCAGCATTTT
. | TRBJ1-5 | 15 | TRBV19 | . | CASSPVGASNQPQHF | TGTGCCAGTAGTCCCGTTGGAGCGAGCAATCAGCCCCAGCATTTT
. | TRBJ2-1 | 17 | TRBV6-1 | TRBD2 | CASSEGNLAGGYNEQFF | TGTGCCAGCAGTGAGGGAAATCTAGCGGGAGGGTACAATGAGCAGTTCTTC
. | TRBJ2-2 | 15 | TRBV28 | . | CASRYRGIPTGELFF | TGTGCCAGCAGATACCGGGGTATACCGACCGGGGAGCTGTTTTTT
. | TRBJ2-7 | 14 | TRBV27 | . | CASSLGRQSYEQYF | TGTGCCAGCAGTTTAGGGAGACAGTCCTACGAGCAGTACTTC
. | TRBJ2-7 | 13 | TRBV6-5 | . | CASSYSFSDEQYF | TGTGCCAGCAGTTACTCGTTTAGCGACGAGCAGTACTTC
. | TRBJ1-2 | 15 | TRBV4-3 | . | CASSQDKEGALGYTF | TGCGCCAGCAGCCAAGATAAAGAAGGGGCGCTGGGCTACACCTTC
. | TRBJ1-2 | 14 | TRBV9 | . | CASSVTPERSVYTF | TGTGCCAGCAGCGTCACTCCCGAGCGTTCAGTCTACACCTTC
. | TRBJ1-2 | 12 | TRBV2 | . | CASKLGDYGYTF | TGTGCCAGCAAGCTAGGGGACTATGGCTACACCTTC
. | TRBJ2-1 | 15 | TRBV11-3 | TRBD2 | CASSLAGTSGNEQFF | TGTGCCAGCAGCCTCGCGGGGACTAGCGGCAATGAGCAGTTCTTC
. | TRBJ2-7 | 13 | TRBV28 | . | CASSFGRTYEQYF | TGTGCCAGCAGTTTCGGCAGGACCTACGAGCAGTACTTC
. | TRBJ2-1 | 15 | TRBV2 | TRBD2 | CASSGGTSGYNEQFF | TGTGCCAGCAGTGGGGGGACTAGCGGCTACAATGAGCAGTTCTTC
. | TRBJ1-3 | 16 | TRBV6-2/TRBV6-3 | . | CASSYSKTSSGNTIYF | TGTGCCAGCAGTTACTCGAAGACTTCCTCTGGAAACACCATATATTTT
. | TRBJ1-1 | 12 | TRBV10-2 | . | CASRGVSTEAFF | TGCGCCAGCAGAGGGGTGAGCACTGAAGCTTTCTTT